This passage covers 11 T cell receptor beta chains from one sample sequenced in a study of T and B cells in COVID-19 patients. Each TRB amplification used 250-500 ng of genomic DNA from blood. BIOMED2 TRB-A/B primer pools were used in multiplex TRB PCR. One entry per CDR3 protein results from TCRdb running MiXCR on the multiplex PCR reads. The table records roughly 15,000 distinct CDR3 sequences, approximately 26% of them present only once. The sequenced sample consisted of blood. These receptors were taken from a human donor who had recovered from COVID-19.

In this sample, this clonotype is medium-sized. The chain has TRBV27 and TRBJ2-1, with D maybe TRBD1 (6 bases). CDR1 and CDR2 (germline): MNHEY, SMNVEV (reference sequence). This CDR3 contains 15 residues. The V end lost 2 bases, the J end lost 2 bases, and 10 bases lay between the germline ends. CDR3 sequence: CASSLRQAAYNEQFF. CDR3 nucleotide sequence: TGTGCCAGCAGTTTACGACAGGCCGCCTACAATGAGCAGTTCTTC.

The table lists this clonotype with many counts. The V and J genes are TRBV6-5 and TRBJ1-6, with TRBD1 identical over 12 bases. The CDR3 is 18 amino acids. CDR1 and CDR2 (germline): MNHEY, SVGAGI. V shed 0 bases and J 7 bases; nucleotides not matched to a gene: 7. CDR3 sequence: CASSYSTGQGARNSPLHF. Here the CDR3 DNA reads TGTGCCAGCAGTTACTCTACGGGACAGGGGGCCCGCAATTCACCCCTCCACTTT.

CDR3 in DNA: TGTGCCAGCAGTTTAGCGCATGTGAGCTACGAGCAGTACTTC. As protein: CASSLAHVSYEQYF. V gene TRBV12-3 or TRBV12-4 combines with J gene TRBJ2-7, with no clear D. The CDR3 has 14 residues. Trimming pared 0 bases from V and 3 bases from J, leaving 9 bases between.

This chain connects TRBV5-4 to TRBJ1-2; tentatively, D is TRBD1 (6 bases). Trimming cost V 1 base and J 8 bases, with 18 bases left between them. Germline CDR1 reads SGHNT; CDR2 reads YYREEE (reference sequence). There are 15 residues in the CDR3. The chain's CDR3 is CASSLLLGGSRGYTF. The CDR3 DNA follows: TGTGCCAGCAGCTTGTTATTAGGGGGGAGTAGGGGCTACACCTTC.

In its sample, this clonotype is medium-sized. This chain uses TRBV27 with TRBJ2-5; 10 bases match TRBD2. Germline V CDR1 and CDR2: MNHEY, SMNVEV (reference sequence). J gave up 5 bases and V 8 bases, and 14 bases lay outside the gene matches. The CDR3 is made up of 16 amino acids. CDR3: CASGSPLAGVGETQYF. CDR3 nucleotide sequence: TGTGCCAGCGGGTCTCCTCTAGCGGGAGTAGGTGAGACCCAGTACTTC.

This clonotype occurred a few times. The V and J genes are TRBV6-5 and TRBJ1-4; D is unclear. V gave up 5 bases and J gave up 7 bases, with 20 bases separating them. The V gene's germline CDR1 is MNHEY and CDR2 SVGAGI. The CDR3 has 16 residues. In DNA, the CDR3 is TGTGCCAGCAGTAAGATCGTTAAGAAGCTGGGTGAAAAACTGTTTTTT. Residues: CASSKIVKKLGEKLFF.

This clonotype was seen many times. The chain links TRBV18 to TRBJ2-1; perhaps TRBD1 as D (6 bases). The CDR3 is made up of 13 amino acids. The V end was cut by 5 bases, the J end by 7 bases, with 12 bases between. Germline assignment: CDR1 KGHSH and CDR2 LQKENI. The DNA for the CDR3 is TGTGCCAGCTCATCAGGGGTGGGTAATGAGCAGTTCTTC. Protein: CASSSGVGNEQFF.

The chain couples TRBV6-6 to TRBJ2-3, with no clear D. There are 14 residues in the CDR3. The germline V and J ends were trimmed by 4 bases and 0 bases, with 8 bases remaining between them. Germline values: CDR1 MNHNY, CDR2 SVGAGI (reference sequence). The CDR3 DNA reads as TGTGCCAGCAGTTCAATAGACAGCACAGATACGCAGTATTTT. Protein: CASSSIDSTDTQYF.

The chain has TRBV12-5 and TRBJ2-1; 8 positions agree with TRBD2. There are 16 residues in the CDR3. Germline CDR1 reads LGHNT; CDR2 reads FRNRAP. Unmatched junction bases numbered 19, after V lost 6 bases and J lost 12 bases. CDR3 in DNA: TGTGCTAGTGGCGTAGGCGGAACTAGCGGACGAGAAAGGCAGTTCTTC. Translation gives CASGVGGTSGRERQFF.

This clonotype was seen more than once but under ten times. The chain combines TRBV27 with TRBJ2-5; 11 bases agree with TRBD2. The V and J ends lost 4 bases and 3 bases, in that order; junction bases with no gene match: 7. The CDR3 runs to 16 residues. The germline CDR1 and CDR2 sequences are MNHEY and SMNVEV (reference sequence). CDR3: CASSYQTSGVEETQYF. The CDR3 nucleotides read TGTGCCAGCAGTTACCAGACTAGCGGGGTAGAAGAGACCCAGTACTTC.

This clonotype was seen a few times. The CDR3 DNA reads as TGTGCCAGCAGCTTAGGGACGGGAAACACTGAAGCTTTCTTT. This gives the protein CASSLGTGNTEAFF. The chain joins TRBV7-9 to TRBJ1-1; D not resolved. The CDR3 length is 14 residues. V lost 1 base and J 2 bases, leaving 8 bases between the germline ends. Looked up from germline, CDR1 is SEHNR and CDR2 is FQNEAQ (reference sequence).